These T cell receptor beta chains were read from a single sample in a study of T cell responses to AZD1222 COVID-19 vaccine. Sequenced by immunoSEQ multiplex PCR; TCRdb stores in-frame clones only, minus some. The repertoire holds roughly 140,000 clones, about 92% seen once, with around 4.7% in the top ten. The starting material was peripheral blood, obtained on day 0 of AZD1222 vaccination. Every receptor here comes from an adult in good health. Both conserved end residues are part of each CDR3. D genes are given only for firm matches. Rows may omit the clone size; those that give it use once, few, many or a size class.

j_gene: TRBJ2-7
d_gene: -
v_gene: TRBV19
abundance: -
CDR3aa: CASIGPAEEQYF
CDR3nt: TGTGCCAGTATAGGGCCGGCGGAGGAGCAGTACTTC

j_gene: TRBJ2-7
d_gene: -
v_gene: TRBV29-1
abundance: -
CDR3aa: CSVSLFDEQYF
CDR3nt: TGCAGCGTATCCCTCTTTGACGAGCAGTACTTC

j_gene: TRBJ2-5
d_gene: TRBD2
v_gene: TRBV7-2
abundance: -
CDR3aa: CASSKGTSGSGQETQYF
CDR3nt: TGTGCCAGCAGCAAAGGGACTAGCGGGAGTGGCCAAGAGACCCAGTACTTC

j_gene: TRBJ1-3
d_gene: -
v_gene: TRBV19
abundance: -
CDR3aa: CASSIADGSGNTIYF
CDR3nt: TGTGCCAGTAGTATAGCCGACGGCTCTGGAAACACCATATATTTT

j_gene: TRBJ1-1
d_gene: -
v_gene: TRBV7-6
abundance: -
CDR3aa: CASSLGQMNTEAFF
CDR3nt: TGTGCCAGCAGCTTAGGACAGATGAACACTGAAGCTTTCTTT

j_gene: TRBJ2-1
d_gene: -
v_gene: TRBV15
abundance: few
CDR3aa: CATISGSSYNEQFF
CDR3nt: TGTGCCACTATCTCCGGCAGCTCCTACAATGAGCAGTTCTTC

j_gene: TRBJ2-7
d_gene: -
v_gene: TRBV5-6
abundance: once
CDR3aa: CASSRVSTRYEQYF
CDR3nt: TGTGCCAGCAGTCGAGTGAGTACACGTTACGAGCAGTACTTC

j_gene: TRBJ2-7
d_gene: TRBD1
v_gene: TRBV3-1/TRBV3-2
abundance: -
CDR3aa: CASSQVGTGGYEQYF
CDR3nt: TGTGCCAGCAGCCAAGTAGGCACAGGGGGGTACGAGCAGTACTTC

j_gene: TRBJ2-5
d_gene: -
v_gene: TRBV6-1
abundance: -
CDR3aa: CASSEVSYRETQYF
CDR3nt: TGTGCCAGCAGTGAAGTTAGCTACCGAGAGACCCAGTACTTC

j_gene: TRBJ1-2
d_gene: -
v_gene: TRBV9
abundance: -
CDR3aa: CASSGGGRGEFYGYTF
CDR3nt: TGTGCCAGCAGCGGGGGCGGGAGGGGAGAATTCTATGGCTACACCTTC

j_gene: TRBJ1-2
d_gene: TRBD1
v_gene: TRBV4-3
abundance: -
CDR3aa: CASSQDQGGQSYGYTF
CDR3nt: TGCGCCAGCAGCCAGGATCAGGGGGGGCAGAGCTATGGCTACACCTTC

j_gene: TRBJ2-1
d_gene: TRBD2
v_gene: TRBV19
abundance: -
CDR3aa: CASSKGRDYNEQFF
CDR3nt: TGTGCCAGTAGTAAGGGGAGGGACTACAATGAGCAGTTCTTC

j_gene: TRBJ2-5
d_gene: -
v_gene: TRBV7-3
abundance: -
CDR3aa: CASSNGQQETQYF
CDR3nt: TGTGCCAGCAGCAACGGACAGCAAGAGACCCAGTACTTC

j_gene: TRBJ2-2
d_gene: -
v_gene: TRBV5-4
abundance: -
CDR3aa: CASSLRQSNTGELFF
CDR3nt: TGTGCCAGCAGCTTGCGACAGTCGAACACCGGGGAGCTGTTTTTT

j_gene: TRBJ1-6
d_gene: TRBD1
v_gene: TRBV29-1
abundance: once
CDR3aa: CSAGQGDNSPLHF
CDR3nt: TGCAGCGCCGGACAGGGTGATAATTCACCCCTCCACTTT

j_gene: TRBJ2-5
d_gene: TRBD1
v_gene: TRBV19
abundance: -
CDR3aa: CASSIGRGRETQYF
CDR3nt: TGTGCCAGTAGTATAGGAAGGGGGCGAGAGACCCAGTACTTC

j_gene: TRBJ2-1
d_gene: -
v_gene: TRBV2
abundance: -
CDR3aa: CASSPQGLGRSEQFF
CDR3nt: TGTGCCAGCAGTCCCCAGGGATTGGGAAGGAGTGAGCAGTTCTTC

j_gene: TRBJ1-3
d_gene: -
v_gene: TRBV4-3
abundance: -
CDR3aa: CASSQDPRGSGNTIYF
CDR3nt: TGCGCCAGCAGCCAAGACCCCAGGGGATCTGGAAACACCATATATTTT

j_gene: TRBJ2-2
d_gene: -
v_gene: TRBV19
abundance: -
CDR3aa: CASSKGPPLGELFF
CDR3nt: TGTGCCAGTAGTAAAGGACCACCCCTCGGGGAGCTGTTTTTT

j_gene: TRBJ2-7
d_gene: -
v_gene: TRBV27
abundance: -
CDR3aa: CASSLSDWAPEQYF
CDR3nt: TGTGCCAGCAGTCTATCGGACTGGGCACCCGAGCAGTACTTC

j_gene: TRBJ1-1
d_gene: -
v_gene: TRBV5-6
abundance: -
CDR3aa: CASSGGRNTEAFF
CDR3nt: TGTGCCAGCAGCGGAGGACGGAACACTGAAGCTTTCTTT

j_gene: TRBJ2-1
d_gene: TRBD1
v_gene: TRBV7-9
abundance: -
CDR3aa: CASSSTGAPGSYNEQFF
CDR3nt: TGTGCCAGCAGCTCTACAGGGGCCCCGGGCTCCTACAATGAGCAGTTCTTC

j_gene: TRBJ2-2
d_gene: TRBD1
v_gene: TRBV10-3
abundance: -
CDR3aa: CAIRMDRWNTGELFF
CDR3nt: TGTGCCATCAGGATGGACAGGTGGAACACCGGGGAGCTGTTTTTT

j_gene: TRBJ1-5
d_gene: TRBD1
v_gene: TRBV6-6
abundance: -
CDR3aa: CASSQDRARGDQPQHF
CDR3nt: TGTGCCAGCAGCCAAGACAGGGCCCGAGGGGATCAGCCCCAGCATTTT

j_gene: TRBJ2-1
d_gene: -
v_gene: TRBV5-4
abundance: -
CDR3aa: CAIPGVNDEQFF
CDR3nt: TGTGCCATCCCTGGCGTCAACGATGAGCAGTTCTTC

j_gene: TRBJ1-4
d_gene: -
v_gene: TRBV7-2
abundance: once
CDR3aa: CASSLVGGRGEKLFF
CDR3nt: TGTGCCAGCAGCTTAGTAGGGGGTCGTGGTGAAAAACTGTTTTTT

j_gene: TRBJ2-2
d_gene: -
v_gene: TRBV7-2
abundance: -
CDR3aa: CASSLAPLGAGELFF
CDR3nt: TGTGCCAGCAGCTTAGCGCCCTTAGGGGCCGGGGAGCTGTTTTTT

j_gene: TRBJ2-7
d_gene: TRBD2
v_gene: TRBV7-3
abundance: -
CDR3aa: CASSPTGVAGDEQYF
CDR3nt: TGTGCCAGCAGCCCCACGGGGGTAGCGGGAGACGAGCAGTACTTC

j_gene: TRBJ2-5
d_gene: TRBD2
v_gene: TRBV7-3
abundance: -
CDR3aa: CASSSTPGLAGTQYF
CDR3nt: TGTGCCAGCAGCTCAACGCCGGGACTAGCGGGGACCCAGTACTTC

j_gene: TRBJ1-1
d_gene: -
v_gene: TRBV12-5
abundance: -
CDR3aa: CASGLVGIWNTEAFF
CDR3nt: TGTGCTAGTGGTTTGGTCGGGATATGGAACACTGAAGCTTTCTTT

j_gene: TRBJ1-2
d_gene: -
v_gene: TRBV30
abundance: -
CDR3aa: CAWSEDSTNYGYTF
CDR3nt: TGTGCCTGGAGTGAGGACAGCACGAACTATGGCTACACCTTC

j_gene: TRBJ1-6
d_gene: -
v_gene: TRBV5-1
abundance: -
CDR3aa: CASTEFGLSPSPLHF
CDR3nt: TGCGCCAGCACCGAGTTTGGGTTGTCTCCATCACCCCTCCACTTT

j_gene: TRBJ2-1
d_gene: TRBD1
v_gene: TRBV7-6
abundance: once
CDR3aa: CASSPGTGKYNEQFF
CDR3nt: TGTGCCAGCAGCCCCGGGACAGGGAAATACAATGAGCAGTTCTTC

j_gene: TRBJ1-3
d_gene: -
v_gene: TRBV15
abundance: -
CDR3aa: CATSRKIDSGNTIYF
CDR3nt: TGTGCCACCAGCAGAAAGATCGACTCTGGAAACACCATATATTTT

j_gene: TRBJ1-4
d_gene: -
v_gene: TRBV19
abundance: -
CDR3aa: CASSPRQYGDEKLFF
CDR3nt: TGTGCCAGTAGTCCCCGACAGTACGGCGATGAAAAACTGTTTTTT

j_gene: TRBJ1-1
d_gene: -
v_gene: TRBV12-5
abundance: -
CDR3aa: CASGLSGSAEAFF
CDR3nt: TGTGCTAGTGGTTTGTCAGGATCCGCTGAAGCTTTCTTT

j_gene: TRBJ2-5
d_gene: TRBD2
v_gene: TRBV7-8
abundance: few
CDR3aa: CASSLDGTGGGETQYF
CDR3nt: TGTGCCAGCAGCTTAGATGGGACGGGCGGGGGAGAGACCCAGTACTTC

j_gene: TRBJ2-7
d_gene: TRBD1
v_gene: TRBV6-5
abundance: -
CDR3aa: CASKAFGTGFYEQYF
CDR3nt: TGTGCCAGCAAGGCTTTCGGGACAGGTTTCTACGAGCAGTACTTC

j_gene: TRBJ2-7
d_gene: TRBD1
v_gene: TRBV5-6
abundance: -
CDR3aa: CASSFGDRDFYEQYF
CDR3nt: TGTGCCAGCAGCTTTGGGGACAGGGATTTCTACGAGCAGTACTTC

j_gene: TRBJ2-7
d_gene: TRBD2
v_gene: TRBV9
abundance: -
CDR3aa: CASTVDPSGVGISYEQYF
CDR3nt: TGTGCCAGCACCGTAGACCCTAGCGGGGTCGGGATCTCCTACGAGCAGTACTTC

j_gene: TRBJ2-2
d_gene: -
v_gene: TRBV5-1
abundance: once
CDR3aa: CASSLAGFANTGELFF
CDR3nt: TGCGCCAGCAGCTTGGCCGGGTTCGCGAACACCGGGGAGCTGTTTTTT

j_gene: TRBJ1-1
d_gene: -
v_gene: TRBV10-3
abundance: -
CDR3aa: CAISDLAEAFF
CDR3nt: TGTGCCATCAGTGACTTGGCTGAAGCTTTCTTT

j_gene: TRBJ2-3
d_gene: -
v_gene: TRBV6-5
abundance: -
CDR3aa: CASSIRPRTDTQYF
CDR3nt: TGTGCCAGCAGTATCAGGCCTAGGACAGATACGCAGTATTTT

j_gene: TRBJ1-4
d_gene: -
v_gene: TRBV30
abundance: -
CDR3aa: CAWNRATNEKLFF
CDR3nt: TGTGCCTGGAACCGAGCAACTAATGAAAAACTGTTTTTT

j_gene: TRBJ2-2
d_gene: TRBD2
v_gene: TRBV10-3
abundance: -
CDR3aa: CAISGGADTGELFF
CDR3nt: TGTGCCATCAGCGGGGGGGCCGACACCGGGGAGCTGTTTTTT

j_gene: TRBJ1-4
d_gene: -
v_gene: TRBV7-2
abundance: -
CDR3aa: CASSPGQVANEKLFF
CDR3nt: TGTGCCAGCAGCCCCGGGCAGGTCGCAAATGAAAAACTGTTTTTT

j_gene: TRBJ1-1
d_gene: TRBD1
v_gene: TRBV19
abundance: -
CDR3aa: CASSDDRDTEAFF
CDR3nt: TGTGCCAGTAGTGACGACAGGGACACTGAAGCTTTCTTT

j_gene: TRBJ1-2
d_gene: -
v_gene: TRBV11-2
abundance: -
CDR3aa: CASSLVGGDYGYTF
CDR3nt: TGTGCCAGCAGCTTAGTTGGGGGAGACTATGGCTACACCTTC

j_gene: TRBJ1-5
d_gene: -
v_gene: TRBV15
abundance: -
CDR3aa: CATSRVREANQPQHF
CDR3nt: TGTGCCACCAGCAGAGTGCGGGAAGCGAATCAGCCCCAGCATTTT

j_gene: TRBJ2-3
d_gene: TRBD1
v_gene: TRBV9
abundance: -
CDR3aa: CASSQEADRGTDTQYF
CDR3nt: TGTGCCAGCAGTCAAGAAGCGGACAGGGGGACAGATACGCAGTATTTT

j_gene: TRBJ1-6
d_gene: -
v_gene: TRBV6-5
abundance: -
CDR3aa: CASSYSTMEGSPLHF
CDR3nt: TGTGCCAGCAGTTACTCGACCATGGAAGGTTCACCCCTCCACTTT

j_gene: TRBJ1-2
d_gene: -
v_gene: TRBV25-1
abundance: once
CDR3aa: CASRTGAWGYTF
CDR3nt: TGTGCCAGCAGGACGGGGGCATGGGGCTACACCTTC

j_gene: TRBJ1-2
d_gene: TRBD1
v_gene: TRBV2
abundance: -
CDR3aa: CASRGGQGNGYTF
CDR3nt: TGTGCCAGCAGGGGGGGACAGGGGAATGGCTACACCTTC

j_gene: TRBJ1-2
d_gene: -
v_gene: TRBV11-2
abundance: -
CDR3aa: CAGGENYGYTF
CDR3nt: TGTGCCGGGGGGGAGAACTATGGCTACACCTTC

j_gene: TRBJ1-2
d_gene: -
v_gene: TRBV6-5
abundance: -
CDR3aa: CASSYRQNPYGYTF
CDR3nt: TGTGCCAGCAGTTACCGACAGAACCCCTATGGCTACACCTTC

j_gene: TRBJ1-2
d_gene: -
v_gene: TRBV12-3/TRBV12-4
abundance: -
CDR3aa: CASSPSGGSGYTF
CDR3nt: TGTGCCAGCAGTCCTTCGGGGGGATCAGGCTACACCTTC

j_gene: TRBJ1-6
d_gene: TRBD1
v_gene: TRBV5-6
abundance: -
CDR3aa: CASSLVRSGTGLYSPLHF
CDR3nt: TGTGCCAGCAGCTTGGTTCGGTCCGGGACAGGGTTGTATTCACCCCTCCACTTT

j_gene: TRBJ1-1
d_gene: -
v_gene: TRBV6-5
abundance: -
CDR3aa: CASSYSNGQPNPEAFF
CDR3nt: TGTGCCAGCAGTTACTCGAACGGACAACCTAATCCTGAAGCTTTCTTT

j_gene: TRBJ1-6
d_gene: TRBD1
v_gene: TRBV10-3
abundance: -
CDR3aa: CAIRGTGGEYSPLHF
CDR3nt: TGTGCCATCAGGGGGACAGGTGGGGAATATTCACCCCTCCACTTT